Listed here is a single TCR beta chain. The sample comes from a study of PD-1 blockade in classical Hodgkin lymphoma. Study information: Every 2 weeks, patients got 3 mg/kg intravenous nivolumab.

The method was immunoSEQ multiplex PCR; TCRdb's version includes in-frame clones alone and lacks a portion of them. Here the sample spans roughly 60,000 clones, roughly 91% being singletons. Germline V gene sequence: CDR1 SGHAT, CDR2 FQNNGV. Trimming took 5 bases from V and 8 from J; bases not matched to a gene: 6. The CDR3 contains 15 residues. Every patient relapsed after autologous stem cell transplantation, and brentuximab vedotin exposure varied. The patients, who had relapsed/refractory classical Hodgkin lymphoma, achieved best responses of complete response, partial response or progressive disease.

The gene calls are TRBV11-2 and TRBJ2-1, with 13 nucleotides matching TRBD2. The clonotype was recovered from a human donor with classical Hodgkin lymphoma. Sequenced here: peripheral blood mononuclear cells (PBMCs), sampled before the second cycle of nivolumab. DNA of the CDR3: TGTGCCAGCAGCCCCGGGACTAGCGGGGTCTATGAGCAGTTCTTC. Its translation is CASSPGTSGVYEQFF.